The 14 T cell receptor beta chains below were found in one sample sequenced in a study of blood T cell repertoires in COVID-19. The protocol was immunoSEQ multiplex PCR, while the TCRdb copy is restricted to in-frame clones and leaves out a portion. The table records 120,000 to 150,000 clones, 65% to 80% of them present only once. Material: peripheral blood. These receptors all come from an elderly man with acute or convalescent COVID-19.

The chain links TRBV18 to TRBJ2-3; 8 positions agree with TRBD1. There are 14 residues in the CDR3. Germline CDR1 and CDR2: KGHSH and LQKENI. V was clipped by 2 bases and J by 5 bases; unmatched bases: 3. CDR3 coding DNA: TGTGCCAGCTCACCAGACAGGGGCGGAGATACGCAGTATTTT. This gives the protein CASSPDRGGDTQYF.

The J gene is TRBJ1-1, the V gene TRBV18; weak D call: TRBD1 (5 bases). V was cut by 4 bases and J by 9 bases, with 12 bases left in between. CDR3 size: 12 residues. CDR1 and CDR2 from the germline V gene are KGHSH and LQKENI. The CDR3 reads CASSLSTDQAFF. CDR3 DNA sequence: TGTGCCAGCTCACTTTCGACAGATCAAGCTTTCTTT.

J is TRBJ1-3 and V is TRBV28, with a possible D match to TRBD1 (5 bases). The germline V and J ends were trimmed by 5 bases and 3 bases, with 14 bases remaining between them. Looked up from germline, CDR1 is MDHEN and CDR2 is SYDVKM. This CDR3 spans 15 amino acids. The DNA of the CDR3 is TGTGCCAGCAGTCCGGTACAGGCCCTTGGAAACACCATATATTTT. Amino acid sequence: CASSPVQALGNTIYF. The full variable domain, with the rest looked up from reference TRBV28 and TRBJ1-3, is DVKVTQSSRYLVKRTGEKVFLECVQDMDHENMFWYRQDPGLGLRLIYFSYDVKMKEKGDIPEGYSVSREKKERFSLILESASTNQTSMYLCASSPVQALGNTIYFGEGSWLTVV.

The V and J genes are TRBV5-4 and TRBJ2-3; the D is unclear. Germline V gene sequence: CDR1 SGHNT, CDR2 YYREEE (reference sequence). The CDR3 totals 16 residues. The V end was cut by 0 bases, the J end by 0 bases, with 11 bases between. The CDR3 DNA is TGTGCCAGCAGCTTGGCCGGGTTGACTAGCACAGATACGCAGTATTTT. Translating it yields CASSLAGLTSTDTQYF. Variable domain in full (rest from reference TRBV5-4 and TRBJ2-3): ETGVTQSPTHLIKTRGQQVTLRCSSQSGHNTVSWYQQALGQGPQFIFQYYREEENGRGNFPPRFSGLQFPNYSSELNVNALELDDSALYLCASSLAGLTSTDTQYFGPGTRLTVL.

The table lists this clone with a count of one. The chain combines TRBV5-1 with TRBJ2-7; 8 positions agree with TRBD2. V gave up 0 bases and J gave up 3 bases; unmatched junction bases: 5. CDR1 is SGHRS, CDR2 YFSETQ, per germline. This CDR3 spans 15 amino acids. The CDR3 nucleotides are TGCGCCAGCAGCTTGGTGTCTAGCGGGCGCTACGAGCAGTACTTC. Translating gives CASSLVSSGRYEQYF.

This clone was found once. The V call is TRBV7-2, the J call TRBJ1-2; the D gene is possibly TRBD1 (6 bases). V was pared by 6 bases and J by 3 bases, with 17 bases between. The CDR3 length is 15 residues. CDR1 is SGHTA and CDR2 is FQGNSA in the germline V gene. DNA of the CDR3: TGTGCCAGCAGTTCCGAAGGGGGGGCGGACTATGGCTACACCTTC. Protein sequence: CASSSEGGADYGYTF.

The sample holds one count of this clone. This rearrangement joins TRBV7-2 to TRBJ2-5; tentatively, D is TRBD2 (6 bases). V lost 5 bases and J lost 5, with 12 bases in between. The CDR3 has 13 amino acids. Germline values: CDR1 SGHTA, CDR2 FQGNSA. CDR3 in DNA: TGTGCCAGCAGCCAGGCGGGAAGTGAGACCCAGTACTTC. Its translation is CASSQAGSETQYF.

The J gene is TRBJ2-1, the V gene TRBV7-9, with a tentative D call TRBD2 (5 bases). CDR1 is SEHNR, CDR2 FQNEAQ, per germline (reference sequence). The CDR3 spans 15 residues. V lost 0 bases and J 7 bases, leaving 13 bases between the germline ends. CDR3 DNA: TGTGCCAGCAGCTTAGCCGGCGGCCGGAGGAATGAGCAGTTCTTC. This encodes CASSLAGGRRNEQFF.

The rearrangement uses TRBV24-1 and TRBJ2-5, with 7 bases aligning to TRBD2. V shed 3 bases, J shed 5 bases, and the junction held 8 bases outside the gene matches. CDR3 size: 15 residues. The germline CDR1 and CDR2 sequences are KGHDR and SFDVKD. CDR3 in amino acids: CATSDRAAGEETQYF. CDR3 sequence (DNA): TGTGCCACCAGTGATCGGGCTGCGGGGGAGGAGACCCAGTACTTC.

The V gene is TRBV5-6, the J gene TRBJ1-3; 9 nucleotides align to TRBD1. The CDR3 sequence is 19 residues long. Germline loops: CDR1 SGHDT, CDR2 YYEEEE. V was clipped by 1 base and J by 2 bases; unmatched bases: 13. CDR3 coding DNA: TGTGCCAGCAGCTTGTCCCAACCTACAGGGGGCTTCCCTGGAAACACCATATATTTT. Protein product: CASSLSQPTGGFPGNTIYF.

This clone is a singleton in its sample. V and J are TRBV15 and TRBJ2-3; D perhaps matches TRBD1 (5 bases). The germline V gene encodes CDR1 LNHNV and CDR2 YYDKDF (reference sequence). V lost 5 bases and J 1 base, leaving 7 bases between the germline ends. The CDR3 is made up of 13 amino acids. The CDR3 DNA is TGTGCCACCAGCGAACAGGGCACAGATACGCAGTATTTT. Encoded protein: CATSEQGTDTQYF.

This clone appeared a single time. The chain has TRBV18 and TRBJ1-4; D is ambiguous. The CDR3 runs to 15 residues. With 3 bases removed from V and 4 bases from J, the gap between germline ends came to 12 bases. Germline V gives CDR1 KGHSH, CDR2 LQKENI. The CDR3 here is CASSPPDGLNEKLFF. The CDR3 DNA sequence: TGTGCCAGCTCACCCCCAGATGGGCTTAATGAAAAACTGTTTTTT.

The chain carries TRBV7-9 and TRBJ2-3; 7 nucleotides align to TRBD1. The V gene end was trimmed by 2 bases and the J gene end by 0 bases; junction bases not matched to a gene: 11. The CDR3 consists of 18 residues. CDR1 is SEHNR and CDR2 is FQNEAQ in the germline V gene (reference sequence). This chain's CDR3 is CASSLPTGQIPSTDTQYF. As DNA, the CDR3 is TGTGCCAGCAGCTTACCGACAGGGCAAATTCCTAGCACAGATACGCAGTATTTT.

V is TRBV6-5 and J is TRBJ2-7; no clear D. V gave up 6 bases and J gave up 0 bases, with 6 bases separating them. Germline V CDR1 and CDR2: MNHEY, SVGAGI. CDR3 length equals 12 residues. The CDR3 sequence: CASRQNSYEQYF. The CDR3 DNA sequence: TGTGCCAGCAGACAGAACTCCTACGAGCAGTACTTC.